Shown below are 14 T cell receptor beta chains from a single sample sequenced in a study of cytomegalovirus exposure and HLA in healthy donors. Vbeta (60) and Jbeta (13) primers were used in the PCR. Here immunoSEQ multiplex PCR was the method, and the copy in TCRdb shows in-frame clones only, minus some. The repertoire holds roughly 160,000 clones, with approximately 88% as singletons. The source material was PBMCs. Source of these receptors: a boy younger than 10 in good health and CMV-seronegative.

The rearrangement joins TRBV6-1 to TRBJ2-7; 7 nucleotides line up with TRBD2. Germline-derived CDR1 and CDR2 are MNHNS and SASEGT. The V segment lost 2 bases and the J segment 1 base; nucleotides outside the gene matches: 17. The CDR3 is 19 amino acids. The CDR3 sequence: CASSELKLGGGRGSYEQYF. CDR3 bases: TGTGCCAGCAGTGAACTTAAATTGGGCGGCGGGAGAGGGTCCTACGAGCAGTACTTC.

The chain has TRBV5-5 and TRBJ1-2; possible D gene TRBD1, 5 bases. Germline V gene lookup returns CDR1 SGHKS and CDR2 YYEKEE (reference sequence). V was trimmed by 4 bases and J by 1 base, leaving 14 bases between them. CDR3 length equals 15 residues. CDR3 nucleotides: TGTGCCAGCAGCGACCGGCAGGGTAGTAACTATGGCTACACCTTC. This sequence encodes CASSDRQGSNYGYTF.

The chain uses TRBV12-5 and TRBJ2-7, with 9 nucleotides matching TRBD2. V was clipped by 1 base and J by 5 bases; unmatched bases: 6. Germline V gene sequence: CDR1 LGHNT, CDR2 FRNRAP. The CDR3 has 15 residues. This CDR3 is CASGLGIAGADEQYF. DNA for the CDR3: TGTGCTAGTGGTTTGGGAATAGCGGGAGCTGACGAGCAGTACTTC.

The chain employs TRBV10-3 and TRBJ1-5; TRBD1 is a possible D gene (6 bases). Trimming cost V 6 bases and J 6 bases, with 18 bases left between them. The CDR3 sequence is 15 residues long. Germline V gives CDR1 ENHRY, CDR2 SYGVKD. The CDR3 nucleotides are TGTGCCATCAGAGAAAATTCAGGGGAAGGTCAGCCCCAGCATTTT. Translating it yields CAIRENSGEGQPQHF.

This chain links TRBV5-1 with TRBJ2-7; TRBD2 matches at 13 bases. Germline values: CDR1 SGHRS, CDR2 YFSETQ. The V segment lost 3 bases and the J segment 7 bases; nucleotides outside the gene matches: 4. The CDR3 contains 14 residues. Here the CDR3 reads CASSSGLAGVEQYF. As DNA, the CDR3 is TGCGCCAGCAGCTCTGGACTAGCGGGAGTTGAGCAGTACTTC.

The chain has TRBV5-5 and TRBJ1-1; maybe TRBD1 (6 bases). The ends were cut back, 4 bases at V and 4 bases at J, with 14 bases in the middle. This CDR3 contains 14 residues. Germline CDR1 is SGHKS and CDR2 is YYEKEE (reference sequence). The CDR3 region is CASSARAGVTEAFF. The CDR3 DNA is TGTGCCAGCAGCGCCCGAGCAGGGGTCACTGAAGCTTTCTTT.

The chain carries TRBV27 and TRBJ2-7, with D hard to call. V lost 3 bases and J 0 bases, leaving 12 bases between the germline ends. The CDR3 runs to 15 residues. Germline CDR1 reads MNHEY; CDR2 reads SMNVEV (reference sequence). The CDR3 spells CASSLYSQSSYEQYF. The DNA of the CDR3 is TGTGCCAGCAGTTTGTACAGCCAAAGCTCCTACGAGCAGTACTTC.

The rearrangement uses TRBV11-2 and TRBJ2-7, with D possibly being TRBD2 (7 bases). Trimming stripped 3 bases from V and 2 bases from J, with 14 bases between. Germline CDR1 SGHAT, CDR2 FQNNGV. CDR3 length equals 15 residues. The CDR3 sequence is CASSLIGGPTYEQYF. The CDR3 coding sequence is TGTGCCAGCAGCTTGATCGGGGGGCCCACCTACGAGCAGTACTTC.

The chain is built from TRBV5-4 and TRBJ2-5; 9 nucleotides align to TRBD2. The J call may be wrong; the DNA end is better matched by TRBJ2-7. The CDR3 loop spans 16 amino acids. Germline values: CDR1 SGHNT, CDR2 YYREEE (reference sequence). In DNA form, the CDR3 reads TGTGCCAGCAGCCCATACCAGTCTAGCGGGATCTACGAGCAGTACTTC. This translates into CASSPYQSSGIYEQYF.

Here the CDR3 reads CASSFTYEQYF. CDR3 DNA: TGTGCCAGCAGTTTCACCTACGAGCAGTACTTC. The V gene is TRBV28, the J gene TRBJ2-7; D gene ambiguous. V lost 3 bases to trimming and J lost 2 bases, with 2 bases between them. The CDR3 is 11 residues long. The germline V gene encodes CDR1 MDHEN and CDR2 SYDVKM.

The chain recombines TRBV4-2 with TRBJ2-1; 9 bases are shared with TRBD2. The junction had 6 bases not matched to a gene; V was cut back by 2 bases and J by 10 bases. This CDR3 is 14 amino acids long. Per germline, CDR1 LGHNA and CDR2 YNFKEQ. The CDR3 loop reads CASSQHSGRPEQFF. CDR3 coding DNA: TGTGCCAGCAGCCAACATAGCGGGAGACCCGAGCAGTTCTTC.

CDR3 in DNA: TGTGCCAGCAGTGAGGGACAGGGCCCCGGGGAGCTGTTTTTT. This translates into CASSEGQGPGELFF. J is TRBJ2-2 and V is TRBV28; 9 bases match TRBD1. Germline CDR1 is MDHEN and CDR2 is SYDVKM. The CDR3 has 14 amino acids. Losses at the gene ends were 5 bases for V and 6 bases for J; bases not matched to a gene: 4. The full variable domain, rest sourced from reference TRBV28 and TRBJ2-2, is DVKVTQSSRYLVKRTGEKVFLECVQDMDHENMFWYRQDPGLGLRLIYFSYDVKMKEKGDIPEGYSVSREKKERFSLILESASTNQTSMYLCASSEGQGPGELFFGEGSRLTVL.

This chain connects TRBV19 to TRBJ2-2; TRBD2 matches at 10 bases. The CDR3 extends over 15 amino acids. CDR1 and CDR2 from the germline V gene are LNHDA and SQIVND (reference sequence). The V segment lost 6 bases and the J segment 2 bases; nucleotides outside the gene matches: 3. The CDR3 nucleotides read TGTGCCAGTAGGGTAGCGGGAGGAAACACCGGGGAGCTGTTTTTT. It yields the protein CASRVAGGNTGELFF.

This sequence joins TRBV11-2 and TRBJ2-5, with D possibly being TRBD1 (7 bases). Germline CDR1 reads SGHAT; CDR2 reads FQNNGV. This CDR3 spans 15 amino acids. V gave up 2 bases and J gave up 5 bases, with 15 bases separating them. CDR3 bases: TGTGCCAGCAGCTTACAACAGGGGACTCCGGAGACCCAGTACTTC. It codes for CASSLQQGTPETQYF.